Here is one TCR beta chain with its context. It has no known antigen specificity. Qualities for individual bases were not recorded, and no much larger clone is one base off. These data originate in a study of PD-L1 blockade in urothelial cancer (dated by TCRdb to about 2017). Study-wide context: Every patient began therapy in the mid-2010s and was given atezolizumab 1,200 mg intravenously every 3 weeks. Twenty-five of 29 patients were males with bladder-origin urothelial cancer, and about 65% of the roughly 30 reported a prior smoking history. Twenty-nine patients had pretreatment blood TCR-seq, some 25 had at least one posttreatment blood collection, and some 25 had tumor TCR-seq. In the same patients, pretreatment tumors underwent whole exome sequencing and RNA sequencing in addition to TCR sequencing. Durable clinical benefit meant progression-free survival longer than 6 months, and TCR features were also tested against progression-free and overall survival. Blood samples gave median yields of around 140,000 T cells and 82,636 unique TCRs, along with a median clonality of about 0.084. Pretreatment tumor samples, along with matched peripheral blood serially collected before and after atezolizumab treatment, were subjected to TCR sequencing. An ECOG performance status of 0 or 1 was recorded for the patients, and 0 to 3 prior chemotherapy regimens had been received by the patients. Somatic, immune and clinical correlates of response to PD-L1 blockade with atezolizumab in urothelial cancer were the focus of an exploratory multi-omic analysis. Durable clinical benefit was achieved by nine patients and was not achieved by 20 patients. Blood samples were analyzed at two time points: 3 weeks after treatment start (second dose) and 6 weeks after treatment start.

The sample's time point label, decoded: pretreatment peripheral blood. The cohort included 29 patients with locally advanced or metastatic urothelial carcinoma who were treated at Memorial Sloan Kettering on a trial protocol. Peripheral blood mononuclear cells were collected pretreatment and during treatment, with between 1 and 8 total time points obtained per patient. The Qiagen DNeasy Blood extraction kit was used to purify genomic DNA from total PBMCs and tumor samples. PBMCs were collected pretreatment and during treatment and were isolated and stored as previously described. V has 4 bases trimmed and J has 11 bases trimmed; junction bases matching no gene number 8. The CDR3, cysteine through phenylalanine, is 13 amino acids long. Kept here is only the CDR3 DNA, which spans 39 bases and is read in frame from base 1. CDR1 and CDR2 are drawn from the germline V gene (reference sequence): SGHNT, YYREEE.

To estimate absolute template abundance from read counts, synthetic TCR analog templates were spiked into each PCR. The immunoSEQ assay used bias-controlled V and J gene primers to amplify TCRbeta CDR3 regions from genomic DNA. Sequencing of rearranged TCRbeta segments was performed at approximately 20X coverage. In the paper's pipeline: Clustering was used to correct sequencing errors, and CDR3s were annotated against IMGT so that V, D and J genes could be assigned. Downstream analyses used only productive TCRbeta rearrangements and left out out-of-frame or stop-codon sequences. Clonality was calculated as one minus the Shannon entropy normalized by the log of the number of unique productive sequences. Clones differing between time points or between blood and tumor were identified using Fisher's exact test with Benjamini-Hochberg correction, with an adjusted p below 0.01 applied as the threshold. TCRdb holds this immuneACCESS table with in-frame rearrangements only. Some clones are missing; in checked studies, unresolved V genes explain under half, and the rest has no known cause. V, J and clone size are taken as reported in that table, and D and trimming were inferred from the DNA itself. Present in this sample are about 88,000 clones, more than 80% of which were seen just once. The ten largest clones capture more than 0.85% of the sample.

Study-wide conclusions, independent of this receptor: Improved progression-free and overall survival was associated with having pretreatment peripheral blood TCR clonality below the median. Because of the small sample size (n ≈ 27) and the many exploratory analyses performed, the results are intended to be regarded as hypothesis-generating. At 3 weeks after the start of treatment, tumor-associated TCR clones in peripheral blood had expanded more in patients with durable benefit (n ≈ 22, p = 0.022).

The V and J genes are TRBV5-4 and TRBJ1-1; a stretch of 10 junction bases matches TRBD1. The sample was PBMCs, taken around atezolizumab (anti-PD-L1) treatment. This sequence originates from an elderly woman with urothelial cancer. The DNA reads TGTGCCAGCAGCGGACAGGGGGGCTTCAGGGCTTTCTTT. Its translation is CASSGQGGFRAFF.